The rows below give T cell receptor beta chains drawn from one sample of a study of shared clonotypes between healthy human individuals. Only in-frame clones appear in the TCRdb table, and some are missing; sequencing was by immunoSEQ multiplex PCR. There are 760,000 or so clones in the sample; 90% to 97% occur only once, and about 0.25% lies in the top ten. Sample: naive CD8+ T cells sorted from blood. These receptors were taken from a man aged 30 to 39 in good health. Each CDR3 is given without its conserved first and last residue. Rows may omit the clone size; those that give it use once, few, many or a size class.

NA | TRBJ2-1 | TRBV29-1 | SVPVSGGNEQF
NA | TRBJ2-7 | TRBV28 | ASSPLAGGGDEQY
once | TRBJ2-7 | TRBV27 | ASRPSPTYYEQY
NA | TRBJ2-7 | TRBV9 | ASSQRGPDEQY
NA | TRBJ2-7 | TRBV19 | ASSISFQGDEQY
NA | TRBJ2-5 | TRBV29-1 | SVVEASGPQETQY
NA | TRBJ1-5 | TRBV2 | ASSFPGQGVDQPQH
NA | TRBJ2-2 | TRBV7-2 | ASSGHTSGDTGELF
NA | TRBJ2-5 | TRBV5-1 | ASSLGVQGRRRDQETQY
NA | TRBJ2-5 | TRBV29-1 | SVESLLGETQY
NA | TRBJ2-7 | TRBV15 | ATSRNPGLAGVGEQH
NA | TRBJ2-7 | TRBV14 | ASSHASGRISYEQY
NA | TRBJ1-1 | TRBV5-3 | ARSAQGPTNTEAF
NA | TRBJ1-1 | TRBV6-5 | ASCAQGRMTEAF
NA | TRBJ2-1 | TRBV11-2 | ASSSWLHRDNEQF
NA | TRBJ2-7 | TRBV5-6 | ASSDTGGLREQY
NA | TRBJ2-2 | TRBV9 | ASSVRPGELF
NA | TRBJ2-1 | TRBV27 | ASSLSRYNEQF
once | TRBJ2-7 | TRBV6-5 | ASTPWGGSYEQY
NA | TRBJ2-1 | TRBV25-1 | ASEIPYPYNEQF
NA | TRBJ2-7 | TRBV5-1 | ASSLSGYEQY
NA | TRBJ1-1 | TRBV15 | ATMQDGAVAEAF
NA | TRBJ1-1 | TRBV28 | ASSHSIIDRGASVLQNTEAF
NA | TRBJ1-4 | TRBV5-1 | ASSSGYTTNEKLF
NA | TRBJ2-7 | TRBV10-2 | ASGDMEASSYEQY
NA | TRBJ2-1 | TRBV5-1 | ASSLLNYNEQF
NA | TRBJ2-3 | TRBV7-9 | ASSHGPTDTQY
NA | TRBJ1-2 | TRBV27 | ASSSGQTLSDYGYT
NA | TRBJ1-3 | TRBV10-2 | ASSGPWTESGNTIY
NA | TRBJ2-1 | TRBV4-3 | ASSLDRGNNEQF
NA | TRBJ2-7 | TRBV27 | ASRGQGKRSSYEQY
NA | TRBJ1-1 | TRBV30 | AWNTGRGNTEAF
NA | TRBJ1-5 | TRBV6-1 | ASSAAWDQPQH
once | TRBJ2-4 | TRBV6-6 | ASSNTGENIQY
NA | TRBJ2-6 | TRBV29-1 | SVGQVIAGANVLT
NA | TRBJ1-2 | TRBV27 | ASSFSIPLTGGGGYT
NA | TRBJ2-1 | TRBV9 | ASSLRVGGQGEQF
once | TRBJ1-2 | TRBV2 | ASSDTVGYT
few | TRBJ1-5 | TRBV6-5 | ASSLTGGQPQH
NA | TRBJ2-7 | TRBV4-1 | ASSGQGEGYEQY
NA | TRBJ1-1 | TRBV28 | ASSLTGINTEAF
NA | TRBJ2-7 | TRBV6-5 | ASSISTGAYEQY
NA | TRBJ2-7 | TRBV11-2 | ASSLGTTYEQY
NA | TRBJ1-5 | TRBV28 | ASTSGGGQH
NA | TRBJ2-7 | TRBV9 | ASSVGGGGEQY
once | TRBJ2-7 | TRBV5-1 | ASSLSWRGQLYYEQY
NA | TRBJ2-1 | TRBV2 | ATPGPGGSSYNEQF
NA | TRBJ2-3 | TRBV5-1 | ASSLEDVRPGTDTQY
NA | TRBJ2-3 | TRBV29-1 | SVAGGGRAQDTQY
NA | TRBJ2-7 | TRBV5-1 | ASSLTNSYEQY
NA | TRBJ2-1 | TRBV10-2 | ASRIRQTAFYEQF
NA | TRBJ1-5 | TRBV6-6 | ASRTGINQPQH
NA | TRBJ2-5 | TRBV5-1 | ASSRWTSGRRETQY
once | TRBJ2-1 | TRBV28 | ASSLTSGRAYNEQF
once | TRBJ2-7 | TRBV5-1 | ASSLSRRGRYYEQY